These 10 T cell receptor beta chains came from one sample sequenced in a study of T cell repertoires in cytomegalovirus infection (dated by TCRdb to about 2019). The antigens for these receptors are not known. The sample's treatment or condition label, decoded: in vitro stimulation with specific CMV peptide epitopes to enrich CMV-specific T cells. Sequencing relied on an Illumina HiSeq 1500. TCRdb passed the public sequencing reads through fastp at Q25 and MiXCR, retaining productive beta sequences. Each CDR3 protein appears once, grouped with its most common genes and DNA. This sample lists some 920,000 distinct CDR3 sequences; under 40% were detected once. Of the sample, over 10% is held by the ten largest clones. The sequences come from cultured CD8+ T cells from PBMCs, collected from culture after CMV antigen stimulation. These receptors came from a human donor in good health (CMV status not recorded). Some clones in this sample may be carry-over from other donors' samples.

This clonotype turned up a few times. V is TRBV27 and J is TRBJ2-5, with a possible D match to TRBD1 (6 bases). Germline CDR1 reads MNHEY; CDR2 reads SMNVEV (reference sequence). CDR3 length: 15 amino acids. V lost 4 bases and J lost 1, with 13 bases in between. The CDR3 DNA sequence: TGTGCCAGCAGTTCTACAGGGTTGAGCCAAGAGACCCAGTACTTC. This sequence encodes CASSSTGLSQETQYF.

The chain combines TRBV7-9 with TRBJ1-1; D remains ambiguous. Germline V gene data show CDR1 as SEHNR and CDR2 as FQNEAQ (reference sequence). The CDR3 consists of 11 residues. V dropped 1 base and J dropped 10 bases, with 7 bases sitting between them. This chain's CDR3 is CASSLGYGAFF. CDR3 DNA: TGTGCCAGCAGCTTAGGGTACGGAGCTTTCTTT.

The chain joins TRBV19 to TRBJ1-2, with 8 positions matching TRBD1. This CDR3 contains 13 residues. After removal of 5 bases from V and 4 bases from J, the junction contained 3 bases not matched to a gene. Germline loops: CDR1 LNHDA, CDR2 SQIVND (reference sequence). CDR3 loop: CASSRDRIYGYTF. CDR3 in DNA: TGTGCCAGTAGTCGGGACAGGATCTATGGCTACACCTTC.

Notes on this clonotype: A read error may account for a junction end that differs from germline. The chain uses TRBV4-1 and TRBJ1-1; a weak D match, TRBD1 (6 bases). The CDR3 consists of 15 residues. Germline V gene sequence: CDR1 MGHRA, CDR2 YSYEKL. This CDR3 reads CANSRWGRGNTEAFF. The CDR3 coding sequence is TGCGCCAACAGCCGATGGGGCAGGGGGAACACTGAAGCTTTCTTT.

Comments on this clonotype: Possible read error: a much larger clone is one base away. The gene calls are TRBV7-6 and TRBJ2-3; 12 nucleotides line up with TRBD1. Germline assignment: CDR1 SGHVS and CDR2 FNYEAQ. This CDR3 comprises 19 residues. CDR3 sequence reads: CVSSLTGTGGILSTDTQYF. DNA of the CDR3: TGTGTCAGCAGCTTAACCGGGACAGGGGGCATCCTAAGCACAGATACGCAGTATTTT. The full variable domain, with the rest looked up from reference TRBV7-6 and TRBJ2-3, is GAGVSQSPRYKVTKRGQDVALRCDPISGHVSLYWYRQALGQGPEFLTYFNYEAQQDKSGLPNDRFSAERPEGSISTLTIQRTEQRDSAMYRCVSSLTGTGGILSTDTQYFGPGTRLTVL.

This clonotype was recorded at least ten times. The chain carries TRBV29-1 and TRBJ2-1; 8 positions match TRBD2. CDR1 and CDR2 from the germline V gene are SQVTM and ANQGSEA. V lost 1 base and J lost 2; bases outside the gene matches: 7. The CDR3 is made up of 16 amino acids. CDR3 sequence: CSVEGVAGNPYNEQFF. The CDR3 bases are TGCAGCGTTGAAGGGGTAGCGGGGAACCCCTACAATGAGCAGTTCTTC.

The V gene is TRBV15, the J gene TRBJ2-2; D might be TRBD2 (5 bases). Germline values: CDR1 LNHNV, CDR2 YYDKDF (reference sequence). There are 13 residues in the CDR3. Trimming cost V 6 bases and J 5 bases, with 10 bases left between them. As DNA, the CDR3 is TGTGCCACCAGTTTAGGGAGAACCGGGGAGCTGTTTTTT. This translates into CATSLGRTGELFF. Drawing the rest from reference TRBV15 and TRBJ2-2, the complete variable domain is DAMVIQNPRYQVTQFGKPVTLSCSQTLNHNVMYWYQQKSSQAPKLLFHYYDKDFNNEADTPDNFQSRRPNTSFCFLDIRSPGLGDTAMYLCATSLGRTGELFFGEGSRLTVL.

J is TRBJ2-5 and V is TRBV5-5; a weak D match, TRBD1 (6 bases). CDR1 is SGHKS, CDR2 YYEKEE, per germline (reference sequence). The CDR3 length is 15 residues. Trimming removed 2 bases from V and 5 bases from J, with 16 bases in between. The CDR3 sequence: CASSFEGEVRETQYF. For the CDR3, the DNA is TGTGCCAGCAGCTTTGAGGGGGAAGTCCGGGAGACCCAGTACTTC.

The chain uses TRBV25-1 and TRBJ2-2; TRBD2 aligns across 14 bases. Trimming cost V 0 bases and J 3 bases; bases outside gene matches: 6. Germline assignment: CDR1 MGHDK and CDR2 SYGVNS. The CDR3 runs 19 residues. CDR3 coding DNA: TGTGCCAGCAGTGAATACCCCGGACTAGCGGGGGGTGACACCGGGGAGCTGTTTTTT. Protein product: CASSEYPGLAGGDTGELFF.

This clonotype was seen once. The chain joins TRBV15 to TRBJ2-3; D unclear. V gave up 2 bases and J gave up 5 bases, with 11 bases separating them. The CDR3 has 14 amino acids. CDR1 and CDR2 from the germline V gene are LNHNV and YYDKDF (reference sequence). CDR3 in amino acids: CATSRSQGKDTQYF. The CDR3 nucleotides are TGTGCCACCAGCAGAAGCCAAGGGAAAGATACGCAGTATTTT.